This TCR beta chain was retrieved from a study of PD-1 blockade in classical Hodgkin lymphoma (dated by TCRdb to 2019 to 2021). Some background on the complete study: The study used CyTOF and TCR beta sequencing to define a peripheral blood immune signature of response to PD-1 blockade in classical Hodgkin lymphoma. Overall study results and their limits: Baseline TCR diversity was reported to be lower in newly diagnosed patients than in healthy donors and to be lower still in relapsed/refractory patients. Only a single clinical trial cohort was studied, and what caused the repertoire differences, possibly disease activity or prior therapy, remained undefined.

The Qiagen DNeasy kit was used to extract genomic DNA from unsorted PBMCs and from the negatively selected CD4+ and CD8+ fractions. TCR beta CDR3 regions were subjected to amplification by immunoSEQ multiplex PCR with primers that anneal to V and J segments. A synthetic immune receptor repertoire was used to minimize amplification bias, and any residual bias was removed computationally once sequencing was done. The source study handled its data this way. Custom Python scripts were used to quantify repertoire diversity as the Shannon entropy index. Unsorted, CD4+ and CD8+ repertoires were analyzed separately, except in combined analyses where CD4+ and CD8+ sequences were merged in silico. The immuneACCESS repertoire file appears here via TCRdb, limited to in-frame rearrangements. These files lack a portion of the clones; in checked studies, under half of the deficit traces to unresolved V genes, and the cause of the others is not known. From that table come the V and J calls and clone size; the DNA was used to work out D and trimming. The sample contains 25,000 to 35,000 clones, approximately 90% of them found a single time. The leading ten clones occupy more than 0.95% of the sample.

The time point label for this specimen denotes: newly diagnosed, previously untreated cHL patient sample. Using a Miltenyi CD4+ T cell isolation kit, CD4+ T cells were purified from thawed PBMCs through magnetic negative selection. As a comparison group for the relapsed/refractory trial patients, PBMCs from patients with newly diagnosed, previously untreated classical Hodgkin lymphoma were sequenced. After peripheral blood was drawn into 8 mL Vacutainer Cell Preparation Tubes, PBMCs were isolated by centrifugation and then cryopreserved. Purified CD4+ and CD8+ fractions were prepared only for cases in which an additional PBMC sample was available. On LS columns in a quadroMACS separator, the magnetically labelled cells were depleted, and the flow-through was collected as the purified fraction. In the case of this clone: The clone's antigen remains unknown. No base quality values were provided; no much bigger clone lies one nucleotide off.

This TCR was sampled from a human donor with classical Hodgkin lymphoma. Source material: CD4+ T cells from blood.

At the DNA level, the sequence is TGTGCCAGCAGCCGTACATACGAGCAGTACGTC. Its amino acids are CASSRTYEQYV. The V gene is TRBV14 and the J gene is TRBJ2-7; no confident D gene assignment can be made. The germline ends are 5 bases apart after V is trimmed by 4 bases and J by 4 bases. CDR1 SGHDN and CDR2 FVKESK are derived from the germline V gene. The CDR3 starts with the cysteine, ends with the valine, and has 11 residues. Only the CDR3 DNA is retained, 33 bases long and in frame from the first base.